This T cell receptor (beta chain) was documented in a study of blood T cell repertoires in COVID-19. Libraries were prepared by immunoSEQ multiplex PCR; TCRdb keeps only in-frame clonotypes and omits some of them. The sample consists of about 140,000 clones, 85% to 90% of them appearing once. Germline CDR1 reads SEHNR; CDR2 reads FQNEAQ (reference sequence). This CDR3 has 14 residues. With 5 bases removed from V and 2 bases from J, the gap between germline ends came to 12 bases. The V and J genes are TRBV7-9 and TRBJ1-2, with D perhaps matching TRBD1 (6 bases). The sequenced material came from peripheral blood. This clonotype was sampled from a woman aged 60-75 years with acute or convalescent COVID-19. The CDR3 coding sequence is TGTGCCAGCAGCGGAAGGACAGAGAACTATGGCTACACCTTC. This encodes CASSGRTENYGYTF.